This T cell receptor (beta chain) derives from a study of shared clonotypes between healthy human individuals. The CDR3 has 16 residues. CDR1 and CDR2 from the germline V gene are LGHNA and YSLEER. V lost 0 bases and J 0 bases, leaving 12 bases between the germline ends. Donors comprised healthy HIV-negative adults lacking recent acute infections or vaccinations. Assay used: immunoSEQ multiplex PCR; TCRdb lists only in-frame clones, some missing. The repertoire consists of about 1.5 million clones, with about 96% occurring once and the leading ten covering approximately 1.1%. Sample: naive CD4+ T cells sorted from blood. Regarding subset: CD45RA+ positively selected. The sequence came from a man aged 30 to 39 in good health. The rearrangement uses TRBV4-3 and TRBJ2-7; tentatively, D is TRBD1 (6 bases). The CDR3 region has the DNA TGCGCCAGCAGCCAAGATTACAGGGCCCACTCCTACGAGCAGTACTTC. Translating gives CASSQDYRAHSYEQYF.